These 17 T cell receptor beta chains originate from one sample sequenced in a study of cytomegalovirus exposure and HLA in healthy donors. 13 Jbeta primers and 60 Vbeta primers were used for the PCR. Profiled with immunoSEQ multiplex PCR; TCRdb holds only in-frame clones, not every one. The sample has about 130,000 clones; around 80% are singletons. Sequencing was performed on PBMCs. These receptors came from a man aged 25-45 years in good health and CMV-seropositive.

The CDR3 spells CASSDPYRGLRVDTEAFF. The CDR3, as DNA: TGTGCCAGCAGTGACCCGTACAGGGGGCTGAGGGTGGACACTGAAGCTTTCTTT. This rearrangement joins TRBV6-4 to TRBJ1-1; 9 bases map to TRBD1. After removal of 2 bases from V and 3 bases from J, the junction contained 13 bases not matched to a gene. The CDR3 is 18 residues long. Per the germline V gene, CDR1 is MRHNA and CDR2 is SNTAGT.

This chain connects TRBV27 to TRBJ2-1, with 7 bases identical to TRBD1. Losses at the gene ends were 6 bases for V and 8 bases for J; bases not matched to a gene: 10. The CDR3 sequence is 14 residues long. Germline V lookup: CDR1 MNHEY, CDR2 SMNVEV (reference sequence). CDR3: CASSLQGFIYEQFF. As DNA, the CDR3 is TGTGCCAGCAGCTTACAGGGGTTCATCTATGAGCAGTTCTTC.

The V call is TRBV7-6, the J call TRBJ2-2; D not certain. Germline CDR1 and CDR2: SGHVS and FNYEAQ. V was pared by 4 bases and J by 2 bases, with 8 bases between. The CDR3 loop spans 14 amino acids. CDR3 amino acids: CASSSRINTGELFF. CDR3 nucleotides: TGTGCCAGCAGCTCCAGGATTAACACCGGGGAGCTGTTTTTT.

This clone was seen once. The chain couples TRBV27 to TRBJ1-2; maybe TRBD1 (5 bases). The germline CDR1 and CDR2 sequences are MNHEY and SMNVEV (reference sequence). V was clipped by 4 bases and J by 3 bases, with 15 bases between them. The CDR3 runs 15 residues. The CDR3 nucleotides read TGTGCCAGCAGTTCCCTCTCCGGGGGGGACTATGGCTACACCTTC. This gives the protein CASSSLSGGDYGYTF.

This chain joins TRBV9 and TRBJ2-1; D is ambiguous. The V gene lost 4 bases and the J gene lost 4 bases, with 15 bases spanning the gap. This CDR3 spans 15 amino acids. The germline V gene has CDR1 SGDLS and CDR2 YYNGEE. The CDR3 loop is CASSLHSLSYNEQFF. The CDR3 region has the DNA TGTGCCAGCAGCTTACATAGCCTTAGTTACAATGAGCAGTTCTTC.

This clone was seen a handful of times. The CDR3 sequence: CASSAPDRASYNEQFF. CDR3 nucleotide sequence: TGCGCCAGCAGTGCTCCGGACAGGGCCTCCTACAATGAGCAGTTCTTC. The rearrangement joins TRBV10-1 to TRBJ2-1, with TRBD1 identical over 8 bases. The CDR3 is made up of 16 amino acids. V dropped 4 bases and J dropped 0; count of bases not matched to a gene: 5. Germline V gene sequence: CDR1 WNHNN, CDR2 SYGVQD (reference sequence).

The V and J genes are TRBV7-3 and TRBJ2-1; TRBD2 is a possible D gene (5 bases). Trimming removed 5 bases at V and 3 bases at J, with 17 bases between. The V gene's germline CDR1 is SGHTA and CDR2 FQGTGA. This CDR3 is 16 amino acids long. CDR3 bases: TGTGCCAGCAGCCTGGCGGGCGGGTCCCTCTACAATGAGCAGTTCTTC. This sequence encodes CASSLAGGSLYNEQFF.

V and J are TRBV5-1 and TRBJ2-2, with 10 bases aligning to TRBD1. Germline CDR1 reads SGHRS; CDR2 reads YFSETQ. Unmatched junction bases numbered 7, after V lost 4 bases and J lost 4 bases. The CDR3 loop spans 16 amino acids. CDR3 sequence reads: CASSLPGQGLTGELFF. Here the CDR3 DNA reads TGCGCCAGCAGCCTACCGGGACAGGGGCTCACCGGGGAGCTGTTTTTT.

The chain's CDR3 is CASSPRVQGEAFF. CDR3 DNA: TGTGCCAGCAGCCCCCGGGTACAGGGCGAAGCTTTCTTT. The chain links TRBV7-8 to TRBJ1-1; perhaps TRBD1 as D (6 bases). This CDR3 region has 13 residues. V was trimmed by 5 bases and J by 8 bases, leaving 15 bases between them. The germline gives CDR1 SGHVS, CDR2 FQNEAQ.

V and J are TRBV6-5 and TRBJ2-5, with TRBD2 matching 7 bases. The length of the CDR3 is 16 residues. Looked up from germline, CDR1 is MNHEY and CDR2 is SVGAGI. V lost 3 bases, J lost 4 bases, and 11 bases stayed unmatched. The chain's CDR3 is CASSYSAAGVRETQYF. CDR3 bases: TGTGCCAGCAGTTATTCCGCGGCGGGAGTTAGAGAGACCCAGTACTTC.

This rearrangement joins TRBV5-1 to TRBJ1-4, with D perhaps matching TRBD1 (6 bases). This CDR3 comprises 15 residues. V lost 0 bases to trimming and J lost 1 base, with 7 bases between them. Looked up from germline, CDR1 is SGHRS and CDR2 is YFSETQ. The chain's CDR3 is CASSLEGVTNEKLFF. For the CDR3, the DNA is TGCGCCAGCAGCTTGGAGGGGGTAACTAATGAAAAACTGTTTTTT.

CDR3 coding DNA: TGTGCCAGCAGCTCGGACAAAAACACCGGGGAGCTGTTTTTT. Amino acids: CASSSDKNTGELFF. The chain links TRBV11-2 to TRBJ2-2; the D gene is possibly TRBD1 (5 bases). The V gene's germline CDR1 is SGHAT and CDR2 FQNNGV. V was shortened by 4 bases and J by 2 bases, with 8 bases between the two germline ends. The CDR3 loop spans 14 amino acids.

This clone was seen more than once but under ten times. The chain joins TRBV19 to TRBJ2-1, with D perhaps TRBD1 (6 bases). The V end was cut by 7 bases, the J end by 7 bases, with 17 bases between. This CDR3 has 14 residues. Looked up from germline, CDR1 is LNHDA and CDR2 is SQIVND (reference sequence). CDR3 amino acids: CASTRGTGVNEQFF. The CDR3 DNA reads as TGTGCCAGTACCAGGGGAACAGGAGTGAATGAGCAGTTCTTC.

The V gene is TRBV19, the J gene TRBJ1-5, with D unclear. CDR1 and CDR2 (germline): LNHDA, SQIVND (reference sequence). The CDR3 length is 17 residues. V shed 1 base and J shed 0 bases, with 13 bases lying between them. This CDR3 is CASSIVASAYSNQPQHF. CDR3 nucleotides: TGTGCCAGTAGTATAGTCGCCAGCGCCTATAGCAATCAGCCCCAGCATTTT. The variable domain in full, with the rest retrieved from reference TRBV19 and TRBJ1-5, is DGGITQSPKYLFRKEGQNVTLSCEQNLNHDAMYWYRQDPGQGLRLIYYSQIVNDFQKGDIAEGYSVSREKKESFPLTVTSAQKNPTAFYLCASSIVASAYSNQPQHFGDGTRLSIL.

The chain is built from TRBV5-6 and TRBJ2-7; no clear D. V was pared by 4 bases and J by 0 bases, with 14 bases between. Germline CDR1 and CDR2: SGHDT and YYEEEE. The CDR3 has 15 residues. CDR3 DNA: TGTGCCAGCAGCCCGGAGCGTACCGTCTCCTACGAGCAGTACTTC. Amino acid sequence: CASSPERTVSYEQYF.

This chain connects TRBV19 to TRBJ1-1, with 8 bases aligning to TRBD1. J gave up 3 bases and V 6 bases, and 15 bases lay outside the gene matches. Germline CDR1 LNHDA, CDR2 SQIVND (reference sequence). The CDR3 length is 17 residues. The CDR3 coding sequence is TGTGCCAGTAGCAGGGGGCCCATTAGGGGCCGGGACACTGAAGCTTTCTTT. Translated, it gives CASSRGPIRGRDTEAFF. Filled out from reference TRBV19 and TRBJ1-1, the complete variable domain reads DGGITQSPKYLFRKEGQNVTLSCEQNLNHDAMYWYRQDPGQGLRLIYYSQIVNDFQKGDIAEGYSVSREKKESFPLTVTSAQKNPTAFYLCASSRGPIRGRDTEAFFGQGTRLTVV.

The rearrangement joins TRBV29-1 to TRBJ2-1; 8 bases are shared with TRBD1. The germline CDR1 and CDR2 sequences are SQVTM and ANQGSEA. The CDR3 covers 14 residues. J gave up 5 bases and V 6 bases, and 9 bases lay outside the gene matches. The CDR3 here is CSVRDRGGHNEQFF. The CDR3 nucleotides are TGCAGCGTACGAGACAGGGGTGGTCACAATGAGCAGTTCTTC.